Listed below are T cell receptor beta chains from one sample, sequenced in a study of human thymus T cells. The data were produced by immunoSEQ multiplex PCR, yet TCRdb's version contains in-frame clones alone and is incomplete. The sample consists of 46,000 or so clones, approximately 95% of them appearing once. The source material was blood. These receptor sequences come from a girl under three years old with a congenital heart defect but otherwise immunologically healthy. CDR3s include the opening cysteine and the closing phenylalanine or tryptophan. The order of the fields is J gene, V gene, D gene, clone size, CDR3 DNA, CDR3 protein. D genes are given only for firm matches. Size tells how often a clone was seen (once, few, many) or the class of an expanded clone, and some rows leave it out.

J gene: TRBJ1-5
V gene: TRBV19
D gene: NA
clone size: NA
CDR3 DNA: TGTGCCAGTAGCCCCGATAGGACCAATCAGCCCCAGCATTTT
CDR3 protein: CASSPDRTNQPQHF

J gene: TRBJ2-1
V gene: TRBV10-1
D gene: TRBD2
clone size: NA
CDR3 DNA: TGCGCCAGCAGTGACAGGACTAGCGGACCCAATGAGCAGTTCTTC
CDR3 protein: CASSDRTSGPNEQFF

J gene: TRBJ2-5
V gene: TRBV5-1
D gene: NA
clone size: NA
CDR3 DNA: TGCGCCAGCAGCTCACCGGCGCAAGAGACCCAGTACTTC
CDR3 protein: CASSSPAQETQYF

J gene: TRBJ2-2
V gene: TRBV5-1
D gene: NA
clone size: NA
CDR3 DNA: TGCGCCAGCAGCCACCAGGGTTCGAACACCGGGGAGCTGTTTTTT
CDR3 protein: CASSHQGSNTGELFF

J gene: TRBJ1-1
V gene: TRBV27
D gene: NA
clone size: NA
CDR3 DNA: TGTGCCAGCACGGGCCAGAGGGGTTTGGGCACTGAAGCTTTCTTT
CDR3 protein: CASTGQRGLGTEAFF

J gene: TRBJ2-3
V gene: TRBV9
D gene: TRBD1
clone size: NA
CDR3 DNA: TGTGCCAGCAGCGCTCAGGGGGTCGCAGATACGCAGTATTTT
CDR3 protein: CASSAQGVADTQYF

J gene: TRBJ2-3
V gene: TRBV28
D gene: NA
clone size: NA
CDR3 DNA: TGTGCCAGCAGTTTGGCCGGGGGCATGGCAGATACGCAGTATTTT
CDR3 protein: CASSLAGGMADTQYF

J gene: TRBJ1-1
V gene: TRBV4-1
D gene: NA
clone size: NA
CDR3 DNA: TGCGCCAGCAGCCAAGAAGGCCGGATAGGGGGGATGAACACTGAAGCTTTCTTT
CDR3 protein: CASSQEGRIGGMNTEAFF

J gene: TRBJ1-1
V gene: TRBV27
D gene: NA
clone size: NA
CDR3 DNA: TGTGCCAGCAGTTCCTACACTGAAGCTTTCTTT
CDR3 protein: CASSSYTEAFF

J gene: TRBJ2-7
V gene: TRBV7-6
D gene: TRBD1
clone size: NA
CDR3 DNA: TGTGCCAGCAGCACCAGGACAGGGTACGAGCAGTACTTC
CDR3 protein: CASSTRTGYEQYF

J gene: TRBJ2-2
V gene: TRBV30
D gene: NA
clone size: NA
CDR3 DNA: TGTGCCTGGGGGCGGAGCCACACCGGGGAGCTGTTTTTT
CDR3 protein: CAWGRSHTGELFF

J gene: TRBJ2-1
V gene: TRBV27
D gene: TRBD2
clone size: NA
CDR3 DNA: TGTGCCAGCAGTTTAACCCGGACTAGCGGGAGGGCCGGTGAGCAGTTCTTC
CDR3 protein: CASSLTRTSGRAGEQFF

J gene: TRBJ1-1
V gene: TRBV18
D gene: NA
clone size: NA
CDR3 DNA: TGTGCCAGCTCTGAGAAGGTGAACACTGAAGCTTTCTTT
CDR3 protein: CASSEKVNTEAFF

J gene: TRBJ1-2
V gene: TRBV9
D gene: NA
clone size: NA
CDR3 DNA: TGTGCCAGCAGCGGCACGGACGGCTACTATGGCTACACCTTC
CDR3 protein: CASSGTDGYYGYTF

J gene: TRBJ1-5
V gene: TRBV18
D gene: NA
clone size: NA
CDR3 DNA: TGTGCCAGCTCATCTCCAAGTGAGCCCCAGCATTTT
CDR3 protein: CASSSPSEPQHF

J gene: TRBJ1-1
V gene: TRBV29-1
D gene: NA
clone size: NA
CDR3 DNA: TGCAGCGTTGAGAGGGCTCTAAACACTGAAGCTTTCTTT
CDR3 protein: CSVERALNTEAFF

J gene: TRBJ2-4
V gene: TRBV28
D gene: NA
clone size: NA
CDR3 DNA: TGTGCCAGCAGGAGGGGTTCCCTAAACATTCAGTACTTC
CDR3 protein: CASRRGSLNIQYF

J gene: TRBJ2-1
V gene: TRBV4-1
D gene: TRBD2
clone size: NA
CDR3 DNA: TGCGCCAGCAGCAAGACTAGCCCCGGACACAATGAGCAGTTCTTC
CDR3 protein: CASSKTSPGHNEQFF

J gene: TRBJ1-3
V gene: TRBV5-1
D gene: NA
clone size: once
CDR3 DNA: TGCGCCAGCAGCTTGGAGGGCCTAGATTACTCTGGAAACACCATATATTTT
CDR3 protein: CASSLEGLDYSGNTIYF

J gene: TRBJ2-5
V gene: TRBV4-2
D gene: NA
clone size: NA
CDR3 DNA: TGTGCCAGCAGACTAAGGGCCCAGGGCAGTCAAGAGACCCAGTACTTC
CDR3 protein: CASRLRAQGSQETQYF

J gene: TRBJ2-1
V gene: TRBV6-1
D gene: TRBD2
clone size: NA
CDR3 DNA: TGTGCCAGCAGTGAATCTCTAGGACTAGCGGGAGGGTTATACAATGAGCAGTTCTTC
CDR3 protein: CASSESLGLAGGLYNEQFF

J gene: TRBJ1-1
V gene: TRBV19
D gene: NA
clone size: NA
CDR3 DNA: TGTGCCAGTAGTATTGAGCACACTGAAGCTTTCTTT
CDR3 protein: CASSIEHTEAFF

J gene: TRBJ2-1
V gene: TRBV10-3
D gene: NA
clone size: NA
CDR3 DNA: TGTGCCATCCGTCGTCACAGGGACGGGGATGAGCAGTTCTTC
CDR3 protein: CAIRRHRDGDEQFF

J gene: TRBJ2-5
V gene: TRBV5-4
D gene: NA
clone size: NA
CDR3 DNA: TGTGCCAGCAGTAGAGGGAGTGAGACCCAGTACTTC
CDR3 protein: CASSRGSETQYF